The next 27 T cell receptor beta chains were all read from a single sample in a study of T cell repertoires in cytomegalovirus infection (dated by TCRdb to about 2019). Instrument on record: Illumina HiSeq 1500. TCRdb handled the public reads itself, with Q25 trimming in fastp and clone calling in MiXCR, and kept productive beta chains. Rows with a matching CDR3 protein are joined into one entry that keeps the most common DNA and genes. Within this sample are roughly 180,000 distinct CDR3 sequences, with approximately 21% of them counted one time only. More than 25% of the sample rests with the top ten. This sample's treatment or condition label indicates: in vitro stimulation with specific CMV peptide epitopes to enrich CMV-specific T cells. The antigens for these receptors are not known. The sequences come from CD8+ T cells from cultured PBMCs, collected from culture after CMV antigen stimulation. Receptors originate from a human donor in good health (CMV status not recorded). Some clones in this sample may be carry-over from other donors' samples.

The genes are TRBV5-6 and TRBJ1-1; tentatively, D is TRBD1 (5 bases). The CDR3 totals 14 residues. V was pared by 4 bases and J by 5 bases, with 15 bases between. The V gene's germline CDR1 is SGHDT and CDR2 YYEEEE. CDR3 DNA sequence: TGTGCCAGCAGCCGCATACAGGAGAGGACTGAAGCTTTCTTT. This encodes CASSRIQERTEAFF.

This clonotype appeared a few times. This chain links TRBV11-1 with TRBJ2-1, with D unclear. CDR1 and CDR2 (germline): SGHAT, FQDESV (reference sequence). The CDR3 totals 14 residues. Deletions cut 4 bases from V and 3 bases from J, with 10 bases between. The CDR3 bases are TGTGCCAGCAGCTCGGACGGTGGCTACAATGAGCAGTTCTTC. Translated, it gives CASSSDGGYNEQFF.

The rearrangement uses TRBV13 and TRBJ2-2; either TRBD1 or TRBD2 may fit D (5 bases each). CDR1 is PRHDT, CDR2 FYEKMQ, per germline (reference sequence). V lost 2 bases and J 4 bases, leaving 8 bases between the germline ends. The CDR3 runs 14 residues. Here the CDR3 DNA reads TGTGCCAGCAGCTTATGGGGGAGCACCGGGGAGCTGTTTTTT. Amino acids: CASSLWGSTGELFF.

The J gene is TRBJ1-1, the V gene TRBV12-3 or TRBV12-4; D gene ambiguous. This CDR3 region has 13 residues. Trimming removed 1 base at V and 8 bases at J, with 11 bases between. DNA for the CDR3: TGTGCCAGCAGTTTAGGGAGCGGGAGAGAAGCTTTCTTT. It encodes CASSLGSGREAFF.

V gene TRBV28 combines with J gene TRBJ2-1; TRBD2 matches at 11 bases. Germline V CDR1 and CDR2: MDHEN, SYDVKM. Unmatched junction bases numbered 8, after V lost 4 bases and J lost 3 bases. The CDR3 covers 17 residues. CDR3: CASSSTTSGGLYNEQFF. For the CDR3, the DNA is TGTGCCAGCAGTTCAACAACTAGCGGGGGCCTCTACAATGAGCAGTTCTTC.

The chain carries TRBV6-2 or TRBV6-3 and TRBJ1-2, with 8 bases identical to TRBD1. The length of the CDR3 is 13 residues. V shed 7 bases and J 3 bases; nucleotides not matched to a gene: 4. Germline loops: CDR1 MNHEY, CDR2 SVGEGT. DNA for the CDR3: TGTGCCAGCACCGGACAGGGTGACTATGGCTACACCTTC. It yields the protein CASTGQGDYGYTF.

This clonotype was found a few times. The V and J genes are TRBV5-6 and TRBJ2-7, with 7 bases identical to TRBD1. CDR1 and CDR2 from the germline V gene are SGHDT and YYEEEE. The J segment lost 0 bases and the V segment lost 6 bases, leaving 6 bases of the junction unmatched. This CDR3 is 14 amino acids long. CDR3 sequence reads: CASTQGDSSYEQYF. The CDR3 DNA reads TGTGCCAGCACCCAGGGGGACAGCTCCTACGAGCAGTACTTC.

This clonotype was counted between two and nine times. The rearrangement joins TRBV4-2 to TRBJ2-1; 9 bases map to TRBD2. This CDR3 is built from 14 residues. The germline CDR1 and CDR2 sequences are LGHNA and YNFKEQ. V lost 5 bases, J lost 7 bases, and 6 bases stayed unmatched. The DNA for the CDR3 is TGTGCCAGCAGCAGAAGACTAGCGGTGAATGAGCAGTTCTTC. The encoded protein is CASSRRLAVNEQFF.

Remarks on this clonotype: A much larger clone differs by one base, so this may be a read error. The chain has TRBV7-9 and TRBJ1-1; 7 bases align to TRBD1. V lost 3 bases to trimming and J lost 1 base; unmatched junction nucleotides: 2. The CDR3 is 14 residues long. CDR1 and CDR2 (germline): SEHNR, FQNEAQ (reference sequence). The CDR3 loop reads CASSLGQPNTEAFF. The CDR3 DNA reads as TGTGCCAGCAGCTTGGGACAGCCGAACACTGAAGCTTTCTTT.

The chain recombines TRBV11-2 with TRBJ2-1; possibly TRBD2 for D (6 bases). There are 18 residues in the CDR3. From germline, CDR1 is SGHAT and CDR2 FQNNGV. The V end was cut by 1 base, the J end by 0 bases, with 16 bases between. The CDR3 nucleotides read TGTGCCAGCAGCTTAGTGTTGTCGGCGGGGAGCTCCTACAATGAGCAGTTCTTC. This sequence encodes CASSLVLSAGSSYNEQFF.

This clonotype was counted once. It may be a read error: a sequence one base away is much more abundant. The gene calls are TRBV6-2 or TRBV6-3 and TRBJ2-3; D possibly corresponds to TRBD1 (7 bases). V gave up 11 bases and J gave up 7 bases, with 16 bases separating them. Germline V lookup: CDR1 MNHEY, CDR2 SVGEGT. This CDR3 is 12 amino acids long. The CDR3 loop is CARKQGRNTQYF. Here the CDR3 DNA reads TGTGCCCGCAAACAGGGGAGGAATACGCAGTATTTT.

The sample holds one count of this clonotype. V usage is TRBV7-2 and J usage is TRBJ2-3, with 9 bases matching TRBD2. The ends lost 5 bases at V and 2 bases at J; junction bases unmatched: 11. The CDR3 covers 17 residues. Germline-derived CDR1 and CDR2 are SGHTA and FQGNSA. The CDR3 DNA reads TGTGCCAGCAGCATAAGAATCAGCGGGGGGTACACAGATACGCAGTATTTT. This codes for CASSIRISGGYTDTQYF.

V gene TRBV6-2 or TRBV6-3 combines with J gene TRBJ1-1, with D unresolved. V lost 6 bases to trimming and J lost 0 bases, with 8 bases between them. The length of the CDR3 is 13 residues. The V gene's germline CDR1 is MNHEY and CDR2 SVGEGT. The CDR3 region is CASRQSMNTEAFF. The DNA of the CDR3 is TGTGCCAGCAGGCAGTCAATGAACACTGAAGCTTTCTTT.

This chain uses TRBV6-8 with TRBJ2-3; 8 bases fit TRBD2. Germline loops: CDR1 MNHGY, CDR2 SAAAGT. There are 16 residues in the CDR3. V gave up 8 bases and J gave up 2 bases; unmatched junction bases: 12. The CDR3 DNA follows: TGTGCCAGCCTACCCGGGGGGGGGCGGGACACAGATACGCAGTATTTT. This codes for CASLPGGGRDTDTQYF.

This chain joins TRBV7-8 and TRBJ2-7; 7 nucleotides align to TRBD2. The CDR3 has 13 residues. CDR1 is SGHVS, CDR2 FQNEAQ, per germline. Trimming at V came to 6 bases and at J to 4 bases, leaving 6 bases not matched to a gene. The CDR3 DNA reads TGTGCCAGCAGTTCATCGGGGGGATACGAGCAGTACTTC. It encodes CASSSSGGYEQYF.

This clonotype was observed a handful of times. The genes are TRBV28 and TRBJ1-5; 8 positions agree with TRBD1. This CDR3 contains 16 residues. From germline, CDR1 is MDHEN and CDR2 SYDVKM. V shed 5 bases and J 4 bases; nucleotides not matched to a gene: 10. The CDR3 nucleotides are TGTGCCAGCAGTCTCGACAGGGGATGGGAAAATCAGCCCCAGCATTTT. It yields the protein CASSLDRGWENQPQHF.

This clonotype was counted between two and nine times. V is TRBV27 and J is TRBJ2-7; D might be TRBD2 (5 bases). This CDR3 comprises 15 residues. V was pared by 6 bases and J by 2 bases, with 17 bases between. From germline, CDR1 is MNHEY and CDR2 SMNVEV (reference sequence). CDR3 sequence: CASSLRGSPTYEQYF. The CDR3 DNA follows: TGTGCCAGCAGCCTTCGGGGATCGCCAACCTACGAGCAGTACTTC.

The rearrangement links TRBV7-8 to TRBJ2-3; TRBD2 agrees at 14 bases. Losses at the gene ends were 5 bases for V and 3 bases for J; bases not matched to a gene: 4. The germline CDR1 and CDR2 sequences are SGHVS and FQNEAQ. This CDR3 is built from 16 residues. The CDR3 sequence: CASSSRTSGGTDTQYF. CDR3 bases: TGTGCCAGCAGCAGTAGGACTAGCGGGGGGACAGATACGCAGTATTTT.

In this sample, this clonotype turned up a few times. The chain joins TRBV30 to TRBJ1-1, with TRBD1 as a possible D gene (5 bases). Germline V gene lookup returns CDR1 GTSNPN and CDR2 SVGIG (reference sequence). The CDR3 is 12 amino acids. CDR3 loop: CVGGFRNTEAFF. The CDR3 coding sequence is TGTGTTGGGGGTTTCAGAAACACTGAAGCTTTCTTT. Variable domain in full (rest from reference TRBV30 and TRBJ1-1): SQTIHQWPATLVQPVGSPLSLECTVEGTSNPNLYWYRQAAGRGLQLLFYSVGIGQISSEVPQNLSASRPQDRQFILSSKKLLLSDSGFYLCVGGFRNTEAFFGQGTRLTVV.

In this sample, this clonotype turned up many times. The CDR3 bases are TGTGCCAGCAGCGGCAAGAACACTGAAGCTTTCTTT. Translated: CASSGKNTEAFF. J is TRBJ1-1 and V is TRBV6-2 or TRBV6-3, with D unresolved. The germline V and J ends were trimmed by 6 bases and 1 base, with 6 bases remaining between them. The germline gives CDR1 MNHEY, CDR2 SVGEGT. This CDR3 is built from 12 residues.

This clonotype was observed a few times. The genes are TRBV7-8 and TRBJ2-7; D possibly matches TRBD1 or TRBD2 (5 bases each). The length of the CDR3 is 13 residues. Germline-derived CDR1 and CDR2 are SGHVS and FQNEAQ. V was trimmed by 2 bases and J by 2 bases, leaving 7 bases between them. The CDR3 sequence is CASSLWGTYEQYF. The CDR3 region has the DNA TGTGCCAGCAGCTTATGGGGGACCTACGAGCAGTACTTC.

The sample holds a few counts of this clonotype. The V call is TRBV7-8, the J call TRBJ2-3; TRBD2 aligns across 9 bases. The germline V gene has CDR1 SGHVS and CDR2 FQNEAQ. V trimming: 8 bases; J trimming: 2 bases; junction bases outside the gene matches: 5. The CDR3 contains 14 residues. DNA for the CDR3: TGTGCCAGCGGGTTAGCGGGGGCCACAGATACGCAGTATTTT. Its translation is CASGLAGATDTQYF.

The V and J genes are TRBV6-2 or TRBV6-3 and TRBJ2-1; no firm D call. The CDR3 has 16 residues. The ends were cut back, 5 bases at V and 4 bases at J, with 18 bases in the middle. Germline values: CDR1 MNHEY, CDR2 SVGEGT. The CDR3 region has the DNA TGTGCCAGCAGTCCTCCGCTGCGAGAAGGTTACAATGAGCAGTTCTTC. Residues: CASSPPLREGYNEQFF.

A few counts support this clonotype. The chain couples TRBV7-3 to TRBJ1-1; no definite D call. Germline CDR1 is SGHTA and CDR2 is FQGTGA. Trimming cost V 5 bases and J 2 bases, with 12 bases left between them. The CDR3 loop spans 14 amino acids. CDR3 nucleotides: TGTGCCAGCAGCCCCGAGGGAATCAACACTGAAGCTTTCTTT. Protein: CASSPEGINTEAFF.

This clonotype was seen a few times. The chain employs TRBV3-1 and TRBJ1-5, with a tentative D call TRBD1 (6 bases). The ends were cut back, 3 bases at V and 4 bases at J, with 13 bases in the middle. Germline V CDR1 and CDR2: LGHDT, YNNKEL (reference sequence). The CDR3 is made up of 15 amino acids. This chain's CDR3 is CASSQGTFGNQPQHF. CDR3 coding DNA: TGTGCCAGCAGCCAGGGGACATTCGGAAATCAGCCCCAGCATTTT.

This clonotype was observed a few times. V and J are TRBV12-3 or TRBV12-4 and TRBJ1-2; 10 nucleotides agree with TRBD1. V lost 5 bases to trimming and J lost 4 bases; unmatched junction nucleotides: 4. This CDR3 has 14 residues. Here the CDR3 DNA reads TGTGCCAGCAGTCGGGACAGGGGACCCTATGGCTACACCTTC. It encodes CASSRDRGPYGYTF.

V and J are TRBV7-8 and TRBJ2-3; no clear D. Trimming removed 2 bases from V and 4 bases from J, with 16 bases in between. The CDR3 length is 16 residues. Looked up from germline, CDR1 is SGHVS and CDR2 is FQNEAQ. CDR3 in amino acids: CASSLSVGSVADTQYF. The CDR3 DNA reads as TGTGCCAGCAGCTTATCAGTCGGATCGGTCGCAGATACGCAGTATTTT.